Listed here is a single T cell receptor (beta chain). This sample is drawn from a study of T cells in Graves' hyperthyroidism and ophthalmopathy. The CDR3 regions of TCR beta were amplified from RNA transcripts. With the HTBI primer set, the TCR CDR3 went through a first round of RT-PCR. TCRdb analysed the multiplex PCR reads with MiXCR anew, one entry per CDR3 protein. The repertoire has 300,000 to 450,000 distinct CDR3 sequences, approximately 13% of them found once; the top ten carry around 20%. The CDR3 extends over 15 amino acids. The germline V gene encodes CDR1 MGHRA and CDR2 YSYEKL. The V and J ends lost 3 bases and 5 bases, in that order; junction bases with no gene match: 4.

The chain joins TRBV4-1 to TRBJ1-4, with 9 bases aligning to TRBD1. The source is a man aged 30 to 39 with Graves' hyperthyroidism that later progressed to Graves' ophthalmopathy. The sequencing input was blood. DNA for the CDR3: TGCGCCAGCAGCCATCCCGGGACAGGGAATGAAAAACTGTTTTTT. It is translated as CASSHPGTGNEKLFF.